The clone carrying this TCR beta chain showed up just once. The antigen remains undetermined. The sample is drawn from a study of identifying expanded T cells in peripheral blood. Study-level results: Over about two and four weeks, about 15 and 18 clones changed, versus more than 1 between replicates. Clone count variance between approximately two-week samples rose with total template count.

Collection occurred without any documented infections or immune events in donors. Looked up from germline, CDR1 is KGHSH and CDR2 is LQKENI. The CDR3 spans 14 residues. V was trimmed by 1 base and J by 4 bases, leaving 8 bases between them. Some clones are missing from TCRdb's copy, which holds only in-frame ones; the method was immunoSEQ multiplex PCR. The table records over 100,000 clones, 88% of them present only once. The receptor's source is a person aged 18 to 70 in good health. The material sequenced was blood. This rearrangement joins TRBV18 to TRBJ1-5, with D unresolved. The CDR3 DNA reads TGTGCCAGCTCACCACTACAAGGGAATCAGCCCCAGCATTTT. Translating gives CASSPLQGNQPQHF.